This TCR beta chain was documented in a study of human T cells and chemical hapten exposure. Regarding this clonotype: Its antigen is undetermined.

Study outcomes and limitations: Counts of TCRs above 1 in 1000 frequency stayed unchanged with DPC sensitization. The count of PT1 expanded TCRs correlated positively with patch test score.

Unique molecular identifiers were attached to individual cDNA molecules during library preparation. Each CDR3 protein is one row after TCRdb ran MiXCR on the RACE reads. Of fewer than 95,000 distinct CDR3 sequences listed, over 9.5% were seen once; the top ten hold 2% to 2.5%. The CDR3 extends over 15 amino acids. CDR1 is SEHNR, CDR2 FQNEAQ, per germline (reference sequence). Deletions cut 4 bases from V and 2 bases from J, with 12 bases between. Time point described: patch test 1, 2 weeks after DPC sensitization. Treatment denoted: therapeutic diphenylcyclopropenone sensitization with weekly scalp DPC. Donors, patients with alopecia ranging from 18 to 70 years old and judged suitable for DPC, provided samples.

The clonotype comes from a man in his forties with alopecia areata. Some clones in this sample may be carry-over from other donors' samples. Material: whole blood, obtained in connection with sensitization to the hapten diphenylcyclopropenone (DPC). This rearrangement joins TRBV7-9 to TRBJ2-4, with a weak D call TRBD1 (6 bases). The CDR3 spells CASSSYRVSKNIQYF. The DNA of the CDR3 is TGTGCCAGCAGCTCCTACAGGGTATCCAAAAACATTCAGTACTTC. The full variable domain, its missing parts supplied by reference TRBV7-9 and TRBJ2-4, is DTGVSQNPRHKITKRGQNVTFRCDPISEHNRLYWYRQTLGQGPEFLTYFQNEAQLEKSRLLSDRFSAERPKGSFSTLEIQRTEQGDSAMYLCASSSYRVSKNIQYFGAGTRLSVL.